This T cell receptor (beta chain) emerged from a study of blood T cell repertoires in COVID-19. Comment on this clone: The junction does not match germline at one end; this may be a read error.

CDR3 length: 16 residues. Germline assignment: CDR1 SEHNR and CDR2 FQNEAQ (reference sequence). TCRdb's table, derived via immunoSEQ multiplex PCR, lists solely in-frame clones and lacks some. The data show about 180,000 clones, around 80% seen once. What was sequenced was PBMCs or T cells enriched from blood (not recorded which). This receptor was identified in a man in his sixties who had been exposed to COVID-19. V gene TRBV7-9 combines with J gene TRBJ2-1; possible D gene TRBD1, 5 bases. The CDR3 DNA reads as TGTGCCAGCAGCTCGCCCCAGGGCATCTCCAACAATGAGCAGTTCTTC. Amino acid sequence: CASSSPQGISNNEQFF.